This TCR beta chain was recorded in a study of T cells in narcolepsy. CDR1 and CDR2 (germline): LNHNV, YYDKDF (reference sequence). The CDR3 runs 16 residues. V was pared by 0 bases and J by 0 bases, with 9 bases between. Using immunoSEQ multiplex PCR, the repertoire was profiled, and TCRdb retains in-frame clones only, with some absent. The sample has tens of thousands of clones, approximately 86% seen once. V usage is TRBV15 and J usage is TRBJ1-3; no firm D call. The clonotype was recovered from a human donor with narcolepsy. The sequenced material came from CD45RA- memory CD4+ T cells from PBMCs. The CDR3: CATSRDLKSSGNTIYF. The CDR3 nucleotides read TGTGCCACCAGCAGAGATCTAAAAAGCTCTGGAAACACCATATATTTT.